The present TCR beta chain was sequenced within a study of T cell clonality in common variable immunodeficiency. Patients and controls were mostly of Caucasian heritage. CVID subjects had received replacement immunoglobulin for at least one year. In regard to this clone: Its antigen remains unknown. The missing CDR3 end, 3 residues past where the read stops, is filled in from the germline J gene.

Study conclusions and caveats: What drives increased CVID clonality needs T cell subpopulation sequencing. Common variable immunodeficiency TCR beta sequences reportedly had fewer deletions and N-nucleotide insertions.

V was trimmed by 7 bases and J by 3 bases, leaving 16 bases between them. Germline V lookup: CDR1 GTSNPN, CDR2 SVGIG (reference sequence). CDR3 length equals 14 residues. Using immunoSEQ multiplex PCR, the repertoire was profiled, and TCRdb retains in-frame clones only, with some absent. The profile covers about 34,000 clones, none occurring a single time. This TCR was sampled from a human donor with common variable immunodeficiency. The J gene is TRBJ2-4, the V gene TRBV30, with a possible D match to TRBD2 (5 bases). Sequencing input: peripheral blood mononuclear cells. Incomplete CDR3 DNA: TGTGCCTTTCTCCGGGCGGGTGGCAAAAACATT. It translates to CAFLRAGGKNI. The entire CDR3 is CAFLRAGGKNIQYF.